A selection of T cell receptor beta chains follows, all from one sample in a study of T cells after posttransplantation cyclophosphamide. The data were produced by immunoSEQ multiplex PCR, yet TCRdb's version contains in-frame clones alone and is incomplete. The table lists around 34,000 clones, with no singletons. The sample consisted of PBMCs. These receptors came from a man aged 45-65 years in good health, CMV-negative, and a related stem cell transplant donor. Both conserved end residues are part of each CDR3. Fields, in order: J gene, D gene, clone size, V gene, CDR3 DNA, CDR3 protein. A D gene is named only where the DNA matches it firmly. Not every row has a clone size; where given, it reads once, few, many or a size class.

j_gene: TRBJ1-3
d_gene: TRBD1
abundance: many
v_gene: TRBV6-1
CDR3nt: TGTGCCAGCAGACAGGGACAGAGCTCTGGAAACACCATATATTTT
CDR3aa: CASRQGQSSGNTIYF

j_gene: TRBJ2-7
d_gene: -
abundance: many
v_gene: TRBV6-1
CDR3nt: TGTGCCAGCAGTGATAGGCAGGAACTCTCCTACGAGCAGTACTTC
CDR3aa: CASSDRQELSYEQYF

j_gene: TRBJ2-2
d_gene: -
abundance: many
v_gene: TRBV9
CDR3nt: TGTGCCAGCAGCGGCAGTCCGAACACCGGGGAGCTGTTTTTT
CDR3aa: CASSGSPNTGELFF

j_gene: TRBJ1-1
d_gene: -
abundance: -
v_gene: TRBV5-1
CDR3nt: TGCGCCAGCATACGAGGCGGGACGAGTATAACTTTCTTT
CDR3aa: CASIRGGTSITFF

j_gene: TRBJ2-3
d_gene: TRBD1
abundance: many
v_gene: TRBV7-9
CDR3nt: TGTGCCAGCAGCGCGACAGGGCCCGATACGCAGTATTTT
CDR3aa: CASSATGPDTQYF

j_gene: TRBJ1-1
d_gene: -
abundance: many
v_gene: TRBV7-9
CDR3nt: TGTGCCAGCAGCTTAGCAACTGTCCGTAACACTGAAGCTTTCTTT
CDR3aa: CASSLATVRNTEAFF

j_gene: TRBJ1-1
d_gene: -
abundance: many
v_gene: TRBV5-6
CDR3nt: TGTGCCAGCAGCTTGATCCGGTCCCCTATTAGCATGAACACTGAAGCTTTCTTT
CDR3aa: CASSLIRSPISMNTEAFF

j_gene: TRBJ2-1
d_gene: TRBD2
abundance: few
v_gene: TRBV27
CDR3nt: TGTGCCAGCAGTCCCGGGACTAGCGGGAGGAATGAGCAGTTCTTC
CDR3aa: CASSPGTSGRNEQFF

j_gene: TRBJ1-3
d_gene: -
abundance: few
v_gene: TRBV6-5
CDR3nt: TGTGCCAGCAGTTACTCGAGGCCGTGGCTCGGAAACACCATATATTTT
CDR3aa: CASSYSRPWLGNTIYF

j_gene: TRBJ1-5
d_gene: TRBD1
abundance: many
v_gene: TRBV7-9
CDR3nt: TGTGCCAGCAGCTTAACAGGGGGATTTAATCAGCCCCAGCATTTT
CDR3aa: CASSLTGGFNQPQHF